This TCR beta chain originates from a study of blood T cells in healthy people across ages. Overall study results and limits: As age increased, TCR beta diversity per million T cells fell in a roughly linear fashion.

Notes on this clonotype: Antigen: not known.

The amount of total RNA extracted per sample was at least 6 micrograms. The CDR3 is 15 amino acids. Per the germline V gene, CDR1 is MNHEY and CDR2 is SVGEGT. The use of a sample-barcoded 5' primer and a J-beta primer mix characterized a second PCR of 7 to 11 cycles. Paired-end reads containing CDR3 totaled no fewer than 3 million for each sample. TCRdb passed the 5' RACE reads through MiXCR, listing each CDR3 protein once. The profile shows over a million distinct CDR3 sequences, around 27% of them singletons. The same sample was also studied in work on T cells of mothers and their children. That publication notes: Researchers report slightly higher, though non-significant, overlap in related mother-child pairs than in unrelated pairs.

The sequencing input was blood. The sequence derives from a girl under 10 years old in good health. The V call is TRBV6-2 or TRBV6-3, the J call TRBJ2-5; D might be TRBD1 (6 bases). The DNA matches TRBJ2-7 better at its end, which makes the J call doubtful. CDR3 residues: CASSRTRTVPSEQYF. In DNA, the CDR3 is TGTGCCAGCAGTCGAACCCGGACAGTGCCCAGCGAGCAGTACTTC.